The 28 T cell receptor beta chains below all came from one sample that was sequenced in a study of PD-1 blockade in mismatch repair-deficient tumors. Assay used: immunoSEQ multiplex PCR; TCRdb lists only in-frame clones, some missing. The table records approximately 63,000 clones, around 89% of them present only once. The source was peripheral blood, collected 52 weeks after starting pembrolizumab. The source of these receptors is an adult with mismatch repair-deficient cancer.

The DNA for the CDR3 is TGTGCCAGCACCCCCTTAGCGGGAGGGGGCAATGAGCAGTTCTTC. This gives the protein CASTPLAGGGNEQFF. V and J are TRBV27 and TRBJ2-1; 11 bases agree with TRBD2. V trimming: 7 bases; J trimming: 6 bases; junction bases outside the gene matches: 8. This CDR3 comprises 15 residues. CDR1 and CDR2 from the germline V gene are MNHEY and SMNVEV (reference sequence).

This clone was seen a single time. This chain connects TRBV6-5 to TRBJ2-1; the D is unclear. This CDR3 spans 15 amino acids. Trimming cost V 3 bases and J 6 bases, with 15 bases left between them. In germline, CDR1 is MNHEY, CDR2 SVGAGI. The CDR3 here is CASSYGLGKANEQFF. The CDR3 bases are TGTGCCAGCAGTTATGGGTTGGGTAAAGCCAATGAGCAGTTCTTC.

The chain uses TRBV4-1 and TRBJ2-5; TRBD2 agrees at 7 bases. Germline CDR1 is MGHRA and CDR2 is YSYEKL. V shed 2 bases and J 4 bases; nucleotides not matched to a gene: 10. The CDR3 is 16 amino acids. CDR3 coding DNA: TGCGCCAGCAGCCAACTTCTCCGGACTAGACGAGAGACCCAGTACTTC. It translates to CASSQLLRTRRETQYF.

V usage is TRBV7-8 and J usage is TRBJ2-1; tentative D call: TRBD1 (5 bases). The CDR3 covers 13 residues. The V gene's germline CDR1 is SGHVS and CDR2 FQNEAQ. Trimming removed 1 base from V and 4 bases from J, with 5 bases in between. CDR3 residues: CASSLGQYNEQFF. The CDR3, as DNA: TGTGCCAGCAGCTTAGGACAGTACAATGAGCAGTTCTTC.

V gene TRBV19 combines with J gene TRBJ1-2; D possibly corresponds to TRBD1 (6 bases). This CDR3 has 13 residues. Germline CDR1 and CDR2: LNHDA and SQIVND (reference sequence). Trimming took off 7 bases at V and 4 bases at J, with 13 bases between the two ends. The CDR3 sequence is CASTSGHFYGYTF. The DNA of the CDR3 is TGTGCCAGTACCTCGGGACACTTCTATGGCTACACCTTC. Looking up the rest from reference TRBV19 and TRBJ1-2 gives the full variable domain: DGGITQSPKYLFRKEGQNVTLSCEQNLNHDAMYWYRQDPGQGLRLIYYSQIVNDFQKGDIAEGYSVSREKKESFPLTVTSAQKNPTAFYLCASTSGHFYGYTFGSGTRLTVV.

The chain recombines TRBV11-2 with TRBJ2-1, with no clear D. Germline lookup yields CDR1 SGHAT and CDR2 FQNNGV. The CDR3 totals 14 residues. Deletions cut 10 bases from V and 3 bases from J, with 16 bases between. Here the CDR3 DNA reads TGTGCCATCCCTGTAGATGGGGTCTACAATGAGCAGTTCTTC. Translated, it gives CAIPVDGVYNEQFF.

V is TRBV29-1 and J is TRBJ1-5, with 9 bases lining up with TRBD1. Germline-derived CDR1 and CDR2 are SQVTM and ANQGSEA. Germline trimming cut 6 bases from V and 7 bases from J; bases unmatched to any gene: 7. This CDR3 region has 13 residues. The CDR3 region has the DNA TGCAGCGTAAACACAGGGGGCGGCCAGCCCCAGCATTTT. Its protein product is CSVNTGGGQPQHF.

The chain uses TRBV7-3 and TRBJ2-3, with D perhaps matching TRBD2 (5 bases). Trimming removed 0 bases at V and 1 base at J, with 14 bases between. Germline values: CDR1 SGHTA, CDR2 FQGTGA. This CDR3 is built from 17 residues. CDR3 loop: CASSLTPAGSGTDTQYF. CDR3 nucleotide sequence: TGTGCCAGCAGCTTAACGCCGGCGGGTAGCGGCACAGATACGCAGTATTTT.

The genes are TRBV27 and TRBJ1-2, with 7 bases that match TRBD1. This CDR3 has 14 residues. Trimming took 4 bases from V and 6 from J; bases not matched to a gene: 8. CDR1 is MNHEY and CDR2 is SMNVEV in the germline V gene (reference sequence). In nucleotides, the CDR3 is TGTGCCAGCAGTTCCATCCGGGACAGCAATGGCTACACCTTC. Translating gives CASSSIRDSNGYTF.

V usage is TRBV29-1 and J usage is TRBJ1-1; TRBD1 is a possible D gene (6 bases). Trimming left V 7 bases short and J 7 bases short, with 16 bases between. This CDR3 has 12 residues. CDR1 and CDR2 from the germline V gene are SQVTM and ANQGSEA. CDR3 sequence reads: CSALQGEGEAFF. The CDR3 DNA follows: TGCAGCGCCCTACAGGGCGAGGGTGAAGCTTTCTTT.

This chain uses TRBV7-2 with TRBJ2-4; 7 nucleotides agree with TRBD2. V shed 5 bases and J 3 bases; nucleotides not matched to a gene: 7. The CDR3 is made up of 15 amino acids. Germline CDR1 SGHTA, CDR2 FQGNSA. CDR3 nucleotides: TGTGCCAGCAGCCCCCGGGCTAGCGGCAAAAACATTCAGTACTTC. Encoded protein: CASSPRASGKNIQYF.

The V and J genes are TRBV2 and TRBJ1-1, with D hard to call. The germline V and J ends were trimmed by 5 bases and 6 bases, with 7 bases remaining between them. The germline CDR1 and CDR2 sequences are SNHLY and FYNNEI. The CDR3 covers 11 residues. DNA of the CDR3: TGTGCCAGCAGTCCCCAGTCTGAAGCTTTCTTT. Translated: CASSPQSEAFF.

The V call is TRBV18, the J call TRBJ2-1; 13 bases align to TRBD2. Trimming cost V 3 bases and J 3 bases; bases outside gene matches: 5. The germline CDR1 and CDR2 sequences are KGHSH and LQKENI. CDR3 length equals 17 residues. CDR3 nucleotides: TGTGCCAGCTCACCTGGACTAGCGGGAGCCTTCTACAATGAGCAGTTCTTC. It is translated as CASSPGLAGAFYNEQFF.

A single count supports this clone. The J gene is TRBJ1-4, the V gene TRBV11-2; weak D call: TRBD1 (5 bases). CDR1 and CDR2 from the germline V gene are SGHAT and FQNNGV. The CDR3 covers 15 residues. The germline V and J ends were trimmed by 3 bases and 7 bases, with 15 bases remaining between them. The CDR3 sequence: CASSLGRDGGEKLFF. The DNA for the CDR3 is TGTGCCAGCAGCTTGGGACGGGACGGGGGTGAAAAACTGTTTTTT.

This chain uses TRBV27 with TRBJ2-1; D is perhaps TRBD1 (6 bases). The CDR3 is 12 amino acids. The germline V and J ends were trimmed by 6 bases and 10 bases, with 13 bases remaining between them. The germline V gene has CDR1 MNHEY and CDR2 SMNVEV (reference sequence). The CDR3 loop is CASRKTGHEQFF. CDR3 nucleotides: TGTGCCAGCAGAAAAACAGGGCACGAGCAGTTCTTC.

This chain uses TRBV6-1 with TRBJ2-1; TRBD2 matches 9 bases. Losses at the gene ends were 7 bases for V and 2 bases for J; bases not matched to a gene: 3. CDR1 and CDR2 from the germline V gene are MNHNS and SASEGT. The CDR3 length is 14 residues. This chain's CDR3 is CASKEREAYNEQFF. CDR3 in DNA: TGTGCCAGCAAAGAGCGGGAGGCCTACAATGAGCAGTTCTTC.

This sequence joins TRBV5-1 and TRBJ2-3, with a weak D call TRBD1 (6 bases). The CDR3 consists of 14 residues. The ends were cut back, 2 bases at V and 5 bases at J, with 12 bases in the middle. Germline V gene sequence: CDR1 SGHRS, CDR2 YFSETQ. The CDR3 sequence: CASSFGGRVDTQYF. CDR3 in DNA: TGCGCCAGCAGCTTTGGGGGCAGGGTAGATACGCAGTATTTT.

This chain connects TRBV6-5 to TRBJ2-3, with TRBD2 as a possible D gene (7 bases). The CDR3 runs 14 residues. Trimming stripped 6 bases from V and 3 bases from J, with 13 bases between. Germline assignment: CDR1 MNHEY and CDR2 SVGAGI. The CDR3 reads CASSQGGATDTQYF. The CDR3 DNA is TGTGCCAGCAGCCAAGGGGGGGCTACAGATACGCAGTATTTT.

This chain joins TRBV10-2 and TRBJ2-3; D may be TRBD1 (6 bases). Germline CDR1 and CDR2: WSHSY and SAAADI. V was clipped by 7 bases and J by 4 bases, with 9 bases between them. The CDR3 runs 12 residues. The CDR3 spells CASKQGADTQYF. CDR3 coding DNA: TGCGCCAGCAAACAGGGCGCAGATACGCAGTATTTT.

V and J are TRBV11-3 and TRBJ2-5, with TRBD1 as a possible D gene (6 bases). CDR3 size: 15 residues. Germline V gene data show CDR1 as SGHNT and CDR2 as YENEEA. The ends were cut back, 1 base at V and 1 base at J, with 10 bases in the middle. CDR3 nucleotides: TGTGCCAGCAGCTTAGTTGGACAGATCCAAGAGACCCAGTACTTC. Protein sequence: CASSLVGQIQETQYF.

This chain joins TRBV9 and TRBJ2-7; 8 bases match TRBD1. The CDR3 runs to 13 residues. J gave up 3 bases and V 3 bases, and 2 bases lay outside the gene matches. In germline, CDR1 is SGDLS, CDR2 YYNGEE. The CDR3 reads CASSGGQGYEQYF. The CDR3, as DNA: TGTGCCAGCAGCGGAGGACAGGGCTACGAGCAGTACTTC.

The chain combines TRBV5-4 with TRBJ2-1; 8 nucleotides match TRBD1. Germline-derived CDR1 and CDR2 are SGHNT and YYREEE (reference sequence). The ends lost 8 bases at V and 4 bases at J; junction bases unmatched: 8. The CDR3 sequence is 14 residues long. CDR3 region: CARTEDRAYNEQFF. The CDR3 DNA reads as TGTGCCAGAACCGAGGACAGGGCTTACAATGAGCAGTTCTTC.

The chain couples TRBV30 to TRBJ2-5; D might be TRBD1 (5 bases). Per the germline V gene, CDR1 is GTSNPN and CDR2 is SVGIG (reference sequence). The V end was cut by 0 bases, the J end by 4 bases, with 6 bases between. The CDR3 has 12 residues. CDR3 sequence (DNA): TGTGCCTGGAGTGTAGACAGAGAGACCCAGTACTTC. It yields the protein CAWSVDRETQYF.

This clone was seen only once. The chain is built from TRBV6-5 and TRBJ1-2; no firm D call. The CDR3 is made up of 12 amino acids. Germline CDR1 and CDR2: MNHEY and SVGAGI. Trimming cost V 4 bases and J 5 bases, with 8 bases left between them. CDR3 sequence reads: CASSSLEYGYTF. The CDR3 DNA sequence: TGTGCCAGCAGTTCGCTAGAGTATGGCTACACCTTC.

Only one count was recorded for this clone. The chain is built from TRBV12-5 and TRBJ2-3; 12 nucleotides agree with TRBD1. The ends lost 0 bases at V and 4 bases at J; junction bases unmatched: 5. The CDR3 is 17 residues long. Germline V CDR1 and CDR2: LGHNT, FRNRAP. CDR3 sequence (DNA): TGTGCTAGTGGTTTGGTACTGGGGGACAGGGGGCCAGATACGCAGTATTTT. Residues: CASGLVLGDRGPDTQYF. Together with reference TRBV12-5 and TRBJ2-3, the CDR3 gives the full variable domain: DARVTQTPRHKVTEMGQEVTMRCQPILGHNTVFWYRQTMMQGLELLAYFRNRAPLDDSGMPKDRFSAEMPDATLATLKIQPSEPRDSAVYFCASGLVLGDRGPDTQYFGPGTRLTVL.

The V and J genes are TRBV4-2 and TRBJ1-2; no clear D. The CDR3 has 15 amino acids. Trimming pared 5 bases from V and 0 bases from J, leaving 13 bases between. Germline CDR1 and CDR2: LGHNA and YNFKEQ. CDR3 sequence (DNA): TGTGCCAGCAGCTTAGGAGGACCTTCTAACTATGGCTACACCTTC. Amino acids: CASSLGGPSNYGYTF.

This clone was picked up a small number of times. The chain employs TRBV6-1 and TRBJ1-2, with 10 bases matching TRBD1. Germline loops: CDR1 MNHNS, CDR2 SASEGT. Trimming at V came to 2 bases and at J to 6 bases, leaving 6 bases not matched to a gene. CDR3 size: 15 residues. The DNA of the CDR3 is TGTGCCAGCAGTGAACCCCCGACAGGGGGCCATGGCTACACCTTC. Encoded protein: CASSEPPTGGHGYTF.

V is TRBV11-3 and J is TRBJ2-7, with a weak D call TRBD2 (6 bases). V was trimmed by 5 bases and J by 7 bases, leaving 21 bases between them. This CDR3 is built from 15 residues. The germline CDR1 and CDR2 sequences are SGHNT and YENEEA. This CDR3 reads CASSLTGTGVLEQYF. The CDR3 coding sequence is TGTGCCAGCAGCCTGACCGGGACTGGGGTTTTGGAGCAGTACTTC.